These 5 T cell receptor beta chains were sequenced from one sample in a study of blood T cell repertoires in COVID-19. TCRdb's table, derived via immunoSEQ multiplex PCR, lists solely in-frame clones and lacks some. The data contain hundreds of thousands of clones, roughly 88% of them singletons. The sample was peripheral blood. The receptors stem from a human donor in a cohort sampled during active COVID-19.

V gene TRBV24-1 combines with J gene TRBJ1-2; no firm D call. The V end lost 2 bases, the J end lost 4 bases, and 7 bases lay between the germline ends. CDR3 length: 13 residues. Germline CDR1 and CDR2: KGHDR and SFDVKD. Here the CDR3 DNA reads TGTGCCACCAGTGATTCAAGCGTCTATGGCTACACCTTC. The encoded protein is CATSDSSVYGYTF.

The chain recombines TRBV7-2 with TRBJ1-2, with D perhaps TRBD1 (5 bases). Trimming cost V 7 bases and J 3 bases, with 18 bases left between them. The length of the CDR3 is 15 residues. From germline, CDR1 is SGHTA and CDR2 FQGNSA. The CDR3 DNA reads TGTGCCAGCACGCTCGTTGAAGGGGAATACTATGGCTACACCTTC. Translated, it gives CASTLVEGEYYGYTF. The whole variable domain, filled in from reference TRBV7-2 and TRBJ1-2, reads GAGVSQSPSNKVTEKGKDVELRCDPISGHTALYWYRQSLGQGLEFLIYFQGNSAPDKSGLPSDRFSAERTGGSVSTLTIQRTQQEDSAVYLCASTLVEGEYYGYTFGSGTRLTVV.

This clone was counted once. This sequence joins TRBV6-5 and TRBJ2-1; D is perhaps TRBD1 (6 bases). The CDR3 has 13 residues. CDR1 and CDR2 (germline): MNHEY, SVGAGI. Trimming removed 6 bases from V and 4 bases from J, with 10 bases in between. CDR3 DNA: TGTGCCAGCAGCCGGACAGTTTACAATGAGCAGTTCTTC. Translation gives CASSRTVYNEQFF.

The V call is TRBV6-6, the J call TRBJ1-5, with a tentative D call TRBD1 (5 bases). Germline V gene sequence: CDR1 MNHNY, CDR2 SVGAGI (reference sequence). This CDR3 comprises 13 residues. Trimming pared 7 bases from V and 5 bases from J, leaving 12 bases between. This CDR3 is CASNRQSDQPQHF. The CDR3 nucleotides read TGTGCCAGCAACAGACAGAGTGATCAGCCCCAGCATTTT.

This clone appeared a single time. The CDR3: CASSLTAGTVVTYEQYF. CDR3 nucleotides: TGTGCCAGCAGCTTAACAGCCGGGACAGTCGTAACCTACGAGCAGTACTTC. This chain joins TRBV7-9 and TRBJ2-7; 7 nucleotides align to TRBD1. J was trimmed by 2 bases and V by 2 bases; bases with no gene match: 12. The length of the CDR3 is 17 residues. Germline V gives CDR1 SEHNR, CDR2 FQNEAQ (reference sequence). The full variable domain, with the rest looked up from reference TRBV7-9 and TRBJ2-7, is DTGVSQNPRHKITKRGQNVTFRCDPISEHNRLYWYRQTLGQGPEFLTYFQNEAQLEKSRLLSDRFSAERPKGSFSTLEIQRTEQGDSAMYLCASSLTAGTVVTYEQYFGPGTRLTVT.